This section outlines one T cell receptor (beta chain) sequence together with its context. A read error may produce the germline difference seen at one junction end. Specified treatment: randomized to nivolumab then ipilimumab (arm A) or the reverse (arm B). PBMC sorting kept live CD3+CD8+ cells without CD19 or CD56. This sample is drawn from a study of sequential checkpoint blockade in melanoma. TCRdb's copy holds only in-frame clones and misses some; the assay was immunoSEQ multiplex PCR. Of about 12,000 clones listed, about four fifths are singletons. Per the germline V gene, CDR1 is SEHNR and CDR2 is FQNEAQ (reference sequence). The CDR3 has 15 amino acids.

The chain employs TRBV7-9 and TRBJ2-7, with TRBD1 matching over 9 bases. The clonotype was recovered from a human donor with melanoma. The specimen comprised CD8+ T cells sorted from blood (inferred from file names), sampled from a patient given nivolumab and ipilimumab in sequence. CDR3 loop: CASSLADRGSHEQYF. The CDR3 bases are TGTGCCAGCAGCTTAGCGGACAGGGGCTCCCACGAGCAGTACTTC.